Below are 3 T cell receptor beta chains sequenced from a single sample in a study of OX40 agonist ivuxolimab in advanced cancers. Sequencing used immunoSEQ multiplex PCR; TCRdb keeps in-frame clones, though not all of them. This table holds about 16,000 clones, 70% to 90% found once. This specimen consisted of CD4+ or CD8+ T cells sorted from blood, obtained in a trial of the OX40 agonist ivuxolimab. Receptors originate from an adult with an advanced solid tumor such as melanoma, head and neck, liver or kidney cancer.

In DNA, the CDR3 is TGTGCCAGCAGCCAAGATCGCCCCGGACTAGCGGGCGGGCCCATAGCAGAGACCCAGTACTTC. It encodes CASSQDRPGLAGGPIAETQYF. The chain uses TRBV4-2 and TRBJ2-5; 11 bases fit TRBD2. The V gene's germline CDR1 is LGHNA and CDR2 YNFKEQ. CDR3 length: 21 amino acids. V was clipped by 0 bases and J by 4 bases; unmatched bases: 19.

The chain has TRBV30 and TRBJ2-7; D might be TRBD1 (6 bases). Trimming stripped 8 bases from V and 3 bases from J, with 17 bases between. CDR1 and CDR2 from the germline V gene are GTSNPN and SVGIG (reference sequence). The CDR3 sequence is 13 residues long. The CDR3 region is CASSVRDNYEQYF. The DNA of the CDR3 is TGTGCCAGTAGTGTCCGGGACAACTACGAGCAGTACTTC.

The chain carries TRBV9 and TRBJ1-3, with a possible D match to TRBD1 (5 bases). The CDR3 length is 16 residues. V was clipped by 2 bases and J by 0 bases, with 12 bases between them. Per germline, CDR1 SGDLS and CDR2 YYNGEE. The CDR3 sequence: CASSVRGGGSGNTIYF. The CDR3 region has the DNA TGTGCCAGCAGCGTGAGGGGAGGAGGCTCTGGAAACACCATATATTTT.